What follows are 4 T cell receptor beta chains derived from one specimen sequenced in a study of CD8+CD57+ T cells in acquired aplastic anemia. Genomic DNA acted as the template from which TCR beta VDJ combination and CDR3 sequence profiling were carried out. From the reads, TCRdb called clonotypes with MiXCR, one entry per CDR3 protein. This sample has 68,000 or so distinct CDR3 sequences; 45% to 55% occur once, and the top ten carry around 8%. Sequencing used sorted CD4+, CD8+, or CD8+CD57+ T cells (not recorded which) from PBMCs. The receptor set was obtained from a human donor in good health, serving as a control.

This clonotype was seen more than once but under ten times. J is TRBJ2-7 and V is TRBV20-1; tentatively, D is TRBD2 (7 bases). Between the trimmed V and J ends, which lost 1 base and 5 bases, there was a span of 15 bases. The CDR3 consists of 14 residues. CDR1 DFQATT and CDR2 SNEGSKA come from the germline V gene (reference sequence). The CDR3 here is CSARGERGADEQYF. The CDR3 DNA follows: TGCAGTGCTAGAGGGGAACGGGGGGCGGACGAGCAGTACTTC.

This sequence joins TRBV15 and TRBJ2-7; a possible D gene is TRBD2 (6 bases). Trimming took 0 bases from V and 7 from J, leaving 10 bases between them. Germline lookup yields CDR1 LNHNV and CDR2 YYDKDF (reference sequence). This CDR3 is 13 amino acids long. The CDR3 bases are TGTGCCACCAGCAGAGATCCCGGGAGTGAGCAGTACTTC. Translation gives CATSRDPGSEQYF.

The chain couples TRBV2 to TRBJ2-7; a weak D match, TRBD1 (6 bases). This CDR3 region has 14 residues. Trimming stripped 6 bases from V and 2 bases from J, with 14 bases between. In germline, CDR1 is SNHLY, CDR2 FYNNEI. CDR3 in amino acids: CASSQRAGAYEQYF. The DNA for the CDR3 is TGTGCCAGCAGCCAAAGGGCAGGGGCCTACGAGCAGTACTTC.

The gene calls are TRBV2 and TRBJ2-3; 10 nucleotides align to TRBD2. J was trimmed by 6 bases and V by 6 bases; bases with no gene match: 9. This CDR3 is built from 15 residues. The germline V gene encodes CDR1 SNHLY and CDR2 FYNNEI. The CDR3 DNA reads TGTGCCAGCAGCGCTAGCGGGAGTGAAGTTGATACGCAGTATTTT. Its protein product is CASSASGSEVDTQYF.